This entry features one T cell receptor beta chain sequence. TCRdb's table, derived via immunoSEQ multiplex PCR, lists solely in-frame clones and lacks some. The table lists approximately 94,000 clones, 91% of them singletons. This sample was taken from a study of control samples from healthy donors and cancer patients. V dropped 3 bases and J dropped 6 bases, with 9 bases sitting between them. Germline V gives CDR1 SGHTA, CDR2 FQGNSA. The CDR3 has 12 amino acids. Sequenced: blood. The chain employs TRBV7-2 and TRBJ2-7; D is ambiguous. The TCR comes from a woman aged 30 to 39 in good health. The CDR3 sequence is CASSFRTGEQYF. The CDR3 DNA is TGTGCCAGCAGCTTTAGGACCGGCGAGCAGTACTTC.